This TCR beta chain was retrieved from a study of breast tumors, draining lymph nodes, adjacent tissues. The study's findings and limits: Tumor repertoires ranked between lymph nodes and nontumor tissue in diversity, with V and J gene preferences.

The lymph nodes were axillary draining lymph nodes from breast cancer patients. TCRdb analysed the multiplex PCR reads with MiXCR anew, one entry per CDR3 protein. The table records about 100,000 distinct CDR3 sequences, about 20% of them present only once. This clonotype has a count of ten or more. Its antigen is undetermined. The CDR3 runs to 15 residues. Between the trimmed V and J ends, which lost 2 bases and 2 bases, there was a span of 12 bases. Germline V gene data show CDR1 as SGHDT and CDR2 as YYEEEE. Source material: axillary lymph node tissue. The source is a female donor with breast cancer. Some clones in this sample may be carry-over from other donors' samples. The V and J genes are TRBV5-6 and TRBJ2-3; maybe TRBD1 (5 bases). CDR3 in amino acids: CASSFSDRNTDTQYF. The DNA for the CDR3 is TGTGCCAGCAGCTTCAGCGACAGAAACACAGATACGCAGTATTTT.